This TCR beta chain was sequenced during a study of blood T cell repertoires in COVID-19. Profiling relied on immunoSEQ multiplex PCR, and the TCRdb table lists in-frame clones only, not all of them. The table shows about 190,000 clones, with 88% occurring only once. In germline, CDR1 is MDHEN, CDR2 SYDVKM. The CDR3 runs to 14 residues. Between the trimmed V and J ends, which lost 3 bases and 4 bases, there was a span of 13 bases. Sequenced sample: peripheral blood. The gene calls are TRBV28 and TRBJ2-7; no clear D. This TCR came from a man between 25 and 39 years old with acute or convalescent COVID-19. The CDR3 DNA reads TGTGCCAGCAGTTTTGGCCTCGAACCATACGAGCAGTACTTC. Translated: CASSFGLEPYEQYF.